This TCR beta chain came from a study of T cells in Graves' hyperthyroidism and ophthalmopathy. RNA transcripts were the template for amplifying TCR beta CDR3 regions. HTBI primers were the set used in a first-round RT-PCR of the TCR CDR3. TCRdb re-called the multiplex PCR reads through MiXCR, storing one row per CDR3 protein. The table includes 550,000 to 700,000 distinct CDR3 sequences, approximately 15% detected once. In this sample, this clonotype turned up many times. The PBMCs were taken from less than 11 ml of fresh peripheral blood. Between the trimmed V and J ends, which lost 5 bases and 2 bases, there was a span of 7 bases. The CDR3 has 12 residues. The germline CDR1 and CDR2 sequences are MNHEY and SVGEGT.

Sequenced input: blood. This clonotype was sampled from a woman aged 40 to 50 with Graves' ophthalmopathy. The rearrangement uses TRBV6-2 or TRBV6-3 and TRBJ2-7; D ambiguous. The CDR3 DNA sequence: TGTGCCAGCAGTGATACCACCTACGAGCAGTACTTC. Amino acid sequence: CASSDTTYEQYF.